Shown below are 18 T cell receptor beta chains from a single sample sequenced in a study of blood T cell repertoires in COVID-19. Method: immunoSEQ multiplex PCR; TCRdb's copy keeps in-frame clones and lacks some. This sample has roughly 130,000 clones, with more than 65% found just once. Sequences were obtained from peripheral blood. These receptors all come from a man at least 80 years old with acute or convalescent COVID-19.

This clone was observed a handful of times. The chain links TRBV6-5 to TRBJ1-6, with 7 bases lining up with TRBD1. This CDR3 spans 14 amino acids. Trimming removed 6 bases from V and 5 bases from J; junction bases left unmatched: 4. Germline-derived CDR1 and CDR2 are MNHEY and SVGAGI. CDR3 sequence: CASSRGQNNSPLHF. In DNA, the CDR3 is TGTGCCAGCAGCCGGGGACAGAATAATTCACCCCTCCACTTT.

This chain links TRBV5-4 with TRBJ1-2, with D maybe TRBD1 (6 bases). The V end lost 4 bases, the J end lost 4 bases, and 8 bases lay between the germline ends. This CDR3 has 12 residues. Germline V gives CDR1 SGHNT, CDR2 YYREEE (reference sequence). This CDR3 is CASSPDSYGYTF. Written as DNA, the CDR3 is TGTGCCAGCAGCCCGGACAGCTATGGCTACACCTTC.

Only one count was recorded for this clone. CDR3 DNA sequence: TGTGCCAGCAGTCGGTTGAGGGGGACAAAGACCCAGTACTTC. This encodes CASSRLRGTKTQYF. The J gene is TRBJ2-5, the V gene TRBV2, with D possibly matching TRBD1 (6 bases). CDR1 is SNHLY and CDR2 is FYNNEI in the germline V gene. V was clipped by 5 bases and J by 6 bases, with 16 bases between them. The CDR3 has 14 amino acids.

The rearrangement uses TRBV27 and TRBJ1-5; D is uncertain. Germline V lookup: CDR1 MNHEY, CDR2 SMNVEV (reference sequence). The CDR3 length is 15 residues. V gave up 4 bases and J gave up 2 bases, with 12 bases separating them. In DNA form, the CDR3 reads TGTGCCAGCAGTTCTCCTGGCGCGGGCAATCAGCCCCAGCATTTT. Protein product: CASSSPGAGNQPQHF.

This clone was seen ten or more times. J is TRBJ1-5 and V is TRBV5-1; TRBD1 agrees at 10 bases. J lost 2 bases, V lost 0 bases, and 2 bases had no gene match. The CDR3 covers 16 residues. The germline gives CDR1 SGHRS, CDR2 YFSETQ. The CDR3 sequence is CASSLGGTGGNQPQHF. The CDR3 coding sequence is TGCGCCAGCAGCTTGGGCGGGACAGGGGGCAATCAGCCCCAGCATTTT.

The table lists this clone with a count of one. The rearrangement links TRBV4-2 to TRBJ1-5; no clear D gene. This CDR3 region has 18 residues. V was shortened by 0 bases and J by 3 bases, with 18 bases between the two germline ends. The germline CDR1 and CDR2 sequences are LGHNA and YNFKEQ. CDR3 residues: CASSQELGGPDANQPQHF. As DNA, the CDR3 is TGTGCCAGCAGCCAAGAACTCGGCGGGCCAGATGCCAATCAGCCCCAGCATTTT.

This clone was recorded a few times. This chain links TRBV5-1 with TRBJ1-1; TRBD1 is a possible D gene (6 bases). Trimming left V 4 bases short and J 0 bases short, with 13 bases between. This CDR3 has 15 residues. CDR1 and CDR2 from the germline V gene are SGHRS and YFSETQ. DNA for the CDR3: TGCGCCAGCAGCATCGGACAGATCATGAACACTGAAGCTTTCTTT. This codes for CASSIGQIMNTEAFF. The variable domain in full, completed from reference TRBV5-1 and TRBJ1-1, reads KAGVTQTPRYLIKTRGQQVTLSCSPISGHRSVSWYQQTPGQGLQFLFEYFSETQRNKGNFPGRFSGRQFSNSRSEMNVSTLELGDSALYLCASSIGQIMNTEAFFGQGTRLTVV.

The rearrangement uses TRBV10-2 and TRBJ1-5, with TRBD1 matching 7 bases. The CDR3 contains 21 residues. V shed 5 bases, J shed 3 bases, and the junction held 25 bases outside the gene matches. Germline assignment: CDR1 WSHSY and CDR2 SAAADI. CDR3 DNA sequence: TGCGCCAGCAGTCAAGGCCCTCTTGACAGGGTTCGGTTGTTGGCCAATCAGCCCCAGCATTTT. Translated: CASSQGPLDRVRLLANQPQHF.

The V and J genes are TRBV28 and TRBJ1-5; D is possibly TRBD1 (5 bases). CDR1 and CDR2 (germline): MDHEN, SYDVKM. The V end was cut by 4 bases, the J end by 1 base, with 17 bases between. The CDR3 extends over 17 amino acids. The CDR3 DNA sequence: TGTGCCAGCAGTTCCCCGGCCGGCAGGGCAAGCAATCAGCCCCAGCATTTT. This translates into CASSSPAGRASNQPQHF.

This clone was detected only a few times. The V call is TRBV5-8, the J call TRBJ1-5; 8 bases agree with TRBD1. The CDR3 is 13 residues long. Per germline, CDR1 SGHTS and CDR2 YDEGEE. V shed 6 bases and J 11 bases; nucleotides not matched to a gene: 10. CDR3 region: CASKGTGGKAQHF. DNA of the CDR3: TGTGCCAGCAAGGGTACAGGGGGTAAAGCCCAGCATTTT.

J is TRBJ2-4 and V is TRBV3-1 (or the pseudogene TRBV3-2), with TRBD2 as a possible D gene (5 bases). The CDR3 consists of 11 residues. Germline CDR1 is LGHDT and CDR2 is YNNKEL (reference sequence). The V and J ends lost 3 bases and 8 bases respectively, with 5 bases between them. CDR3 coding DNA: TGTGCCAGCAGCCAGAGGGACATTCAGTACTTC. Its protein product is CASSQRDIQYF.

This chain connects TRBV7-2 to TRBJ2-3; 13 nucleotides align to TRBD2. CDR1 and CDR2 (germline): SGHTA, FQGNSA. The CDR3 consists of 16 residues. V dropped 4 bases and J dropped 5; count of bases not matched to a gene: 6. The CDR3 reads CASSWATSGGLDTQYF. The CDR3 coding sequence is TGTGCCAGCAGCTGGGCGACTAGCGGGGGGTTAGATACGCAGTATTTT.

This clone came up once. The J gene is TRBJ1-1, the V gene TRBV7-2; TRBD1 agrees at 8 bases. The CDR3 is 15 amino acids. V gave up 1 base and J gave up 4 bases; unmatched junction bases: 5. The germline gives CDR1 SGHTA, CDR2 FQGNSA. The DNA for the CDR3 is TGTGCCAGCAGCTTAGTAGCGGACAGGGTCACTGAAGCTTTCTTT. Translation gives CASSLVADRVTEAFF.

V usage is TRBV4-1 and J usage is TRBJ2-1; tentatively, D is TRBD2 (7 bases). CDR1 and CDR2 (germline): MGHRA, YSYEKL. This CDR3 comprises 16 residues. The germline V and J ends were trimmed by 5 bases and 6 bases, with 20 bases remaining between them. The CDR3 region has the DNA TGCGCCAGCAGCGAAGGCCGGGGGGCCCGGGCCAATGAGCAGTTCTTC. As protein: CASSEGRGARANEQFF.

The J gene is TRBJ1-1, the V gene TRBV7-3, with D uncertain. The CDR3 is 14 amino acids. Trimming took off 2 bases at V and 1 base at J, with 8 bases between the two ends. The germline gives CDR1 SGHTA, CDR2 FQGTGA. CDR3 sequence: CASSLLSGNTEAFF. CDR3 nucleotides: TGTGCCAGCAGCTTACTGTCCGGGAACACTGAAGCTTTCTTT.

V and J are TRBV20-1 and TRBJ2-7; D might be TRBD2 (5 bases). Deletions cut 3 bases from V and 4 bases from J, with 16 bases between. The CDR3 extends over 14 amino acids. Germline V gives CDR1 DFQATT, CDR2 SNEGSKA (reference sequence). CDR3 sequence: CSASVPGLSYEQYF. The CDR3 nucleotides read TGCAGTGCTAGTGTCCCGGGATTGAGTTACGAGCAGTACTTC.

The chain carries TRBV19 and TRBJ2-3, with 7 bases that match TRBD2. Germline assignment: CDR1 LNHDA and CDR2 SQIVND (reference sequence). V lost 9 bases to trimming and J lost 2 bases; unmatched junction nucleotides: 8. The CDR3 loop spans 14 amino acids. This CDR3 reads CASRTGGITDTQYF. The CDR3 DNA follows: TGTGCCAGCCGAACCGGGGGGATCACAGATACGCAGTATTTT.

This clone was recorded only once. The V and J genes are TRBV7-2 and TRBJ2-5, with a weak D call TRBD1 (6 bases). This CDR3 has 16 amino acids. Trimming left V 1 base short and J 2 bases short, with 14 bases between. The germline CDR1 and CDR2 sequences are SGHTA and FQGNSA. The CDR3 spells CASSLGAGALQETQYF. As DNA, the CDR3 is TGTGCCAGCAGCTTAGGGGCAGGGGCCCTACAAGAGACCCAGTACTTC.